Below are 21 T cell receptor beta chains sequenced from a single sample in a study of cytomegalovirus exposure and HLA in healthy donors. PCR employed 60 Vbeta and 13 Jbeta primers. Sequenced by immunoSEQ multiplex PCR; TCRdb stores in-frame clones only, minus some. The sample yields 110,000 or so clones, 82% seen once. Sequenced: PBMCs. The receptors originated from a woman under 30 in good health and CMV-seronegative.

The rearrangement links TRBV21-1 to TRBJ1-2; the listed D gene, TRBD1, was not tested against the DNA. TRBV21-1 is labeled a pseudogene. CDR3 size: 17 residues. The CDR3 DNA is TGTGCCAGCAGCAAAGTGGTAGGACAGGATCCTACATATGGCTACACCTTC. Protein product: CASSKVVGQDPTYGYTF.

By share, this clone ranks as large. This rearrangement joins TRBV28 to TRBJ1-5; D ambiguous. Looked up from germline, CDR1 is MDHEN and CDR2 is SYDVKM. The length of the CDR3 is 12 residues. V lost 5 bases and J 5 bases, leaving 7 bases between the germline ends. The CDR3: CASSPEDQPQHF. For the CDR3, the DNA is TGTGCCAGCAGTCCAGAGGATCAGCCCCAGCATTTT.

This clone was seen once. The chain is built from TRBV28 and TRBJ1-2, with 9 nucleotides matching TRBD1. The V gene end was trimmed by 3 bases and the J gene end by 4 bases; junction bases not matched to a gene: 9. CDR1 and CDR2 from the germline V gene are MDHEN and SYDVKM. CDR3 length equals 16 residues. CDR3 loop: CASSFRDRAFLYGYTF. The CDR3 coding sequence is TGTGCCAGCAGTTTTAGGGACAGGGCCTTCCTCTATGGCTACACCTTC.

This clone turned up a few times. This rearrangement joins TRBV21-1 to TRBJ2-3; the D segment call TRBD2 is taken from the table without a DNA check. TRBV21-1 is a known pseudogene. The CDR3 spans 19 residues. The CDR3 loop reads CASNRGGLAGERRTDTQYF. The CDR3 coding sequence is TGTGCCAGTAACCGAGGGGGACTAGCGGGAGAGAGACGCACAGATACGCAGTATTTT.

This clone was picked up a small number of times. V usage is TRBV5-5 and J usage is TRBJ1-5; 8 bases fit TRBD1. Per germline, CDR1 SGHKS and CDR2 YYEKEE (reference sequence). Trimming took 3 bases from V and 4 from J; bases not matched to a gene: 6. The CDR3 runs 15 residues. Here the CDR3 DNA reads TGTGCCAGCAGCTACGGACAGGGTCGTAATCAGCCCCAGCATTTT. Protein sequence: CASSYGQGRNQPQHF.

The V gene is TRBV4-2, the J gene TRBJ2-7, with TRBD2 identical over 9 bases. The CDR3 totals 15 residues. Germline trimming cut 1 base from V and 3 bases from J; bases unmatched to any gene: 4. Per germline, CDR1 LGHNA and CDR2 YNFKEQ. The CDR3 DNA reads TGTGCCAGCAGCCAAGCTATTAGCGGGAGCTACGAGCAGTACTTC. Its translation: CASSQAISGSYEQYF.

The chain combines TRBV5-1 with TRBJ2-1; no reliable D call. CDR3 size: 13 residues. Deletions cut 0 bases from V and 10 bases from J, with 11 bases between. Germline V gives CDR1 SGHRS, CDR2 YFSETQ. CDR3 protein: CASSLGPGLEQFF. The DNA of the CDR3 is TGCGCCAGCAGCTTGGGGCCCGGGTTGGAGCAGTTCTTC.

V usage is TRBV5-5 and J usage is TRBJ2-3, with 10 positions matching TRBD2. The CDR3 contains 16 residues. CDR1 SGHKS and CDR2 YYEKEE come from the germline V gene (reference sequence). Trimming took 5 bases from V and 5 from J; bases not matched to a gene: 11. DNA for the CDR3: TGTGCCAGCAGGTCCCAGCGGGGGGGCTTGGAAGATACGCAGTATTTT. Its translation: CASRSQRGGLEDTQYF.

The chain employs TRBV19 and TRBJ2-6; a weak D match, TRBD1 (5 bases). In germline, CDR1 is LNHDA, CDR2 SQIVND (reference sequence). V lost 5 bases and J 2 bases, leaving 10 bases between the germline ends. The CDR3 spans 15 residues. DNA of the CDR3: TGTGCCAGTAGTCCCCAGGGAACTGGGGCCAACGTCCTGACTTTC. Translation gives CASSPQGTGANVLTF.

The chain links TRBV9 to TRBJ2-3; 10 positions match TRBD2. CDR3 size: 17 residues. V was pared by 0 bases and J by 6 bases, with 10 bases of the junction left unmatched. Germline assignment: CDR1 SGDLS and CDR2 YYNGEE. CDR3 in DNA: TGTGCCAGCAGCGTAGGAGGAGCGGGAGGGCCATGGGATACGCAGTATTTT. This sequence encodes CASSVGGAGGPWDTQYF.

The chain recombines TRBV7-9 with TRBJ1-6; D not certain. From germline, CDR1 is SEHNR and CDR2 FQNEAQ (reference sequence). This CDR3 is 13 amino acids long. V was cut by 4 bases and J by 7 bases, with 8 bases left in between. The CDR3 here is CASSSKKNSPLHF. CDR3 DNA sequence: TGTGCCAGCAGCTCCAAAAAAAATTCACCCCTCCACTTT.

This clone was found a few times. V is TRBV12-5 and J is TRBJ1-2, with TRBD1 identical over 9 bases. The CDR3 runs 16 residues. Trimming at V came to 1 base and at J to 4 bases, leaving 7 bases not matched to a gene. Germline lookup yields CDR1 LGHNT and CDR2 FRNRAP. CDR3 amino acids: CASGLESGTGIYGYTF. CDR3 DNA: TGTGCTAGTGGTTTGGAGTCCGGGACAGGGATCTATGGCTACACCTTC.

The V call is TRBV13, the J call TRBJ2-1, with D possibly TRBD1 on 5 matching bases. This CDR3 has 14 amino acids. The germline V and J ends were trimmed by 3 bases and 5 bases, with 11 bases remaining between them. CDR1 is PRHDT, CDR2 FYEKMQ, per germline (reference sequence). CDR3: CASSFGAFDNEQFF. Written as DNA, the CDR3 is TGTGCCAGCAGCTTTGGGGCATTCGACAATGAGCAGTTCTTC.

This chain links TRBV7-9 with TRBJ1-2; 10 positions match TRBD1. V dropped 4 bases and J dropped 5; count of bases not matched to a gene: 13. In germline, CDR1 is SEHNR, CDR2 FQNEAQ (reference sequence). The CDR3 sequence is 17 residues long. DNA for the CDR3: TGTGCCAGCAGCTCCAACAACCGACAGGGGGCTAGTTATGGCTACACCTTC. Its translation: CASSSNNRQGASYGYTF.

The chain has TRBV7-2 and TRBJ2-2; TRBD2 matches 12 bases. The V gene end was trimmed by 5 bases and the J gene end by 6 bases; junction bases not matched to a gene: 7. The CDR3 loop spans 16 amino acids. Germline V lookup: CDR1 SGHTA, CDR2 FQGNSA. CDR3 coding DNA: TGTGCCAGCAGCGGACGACTAGCGGGAGTGCCCGGGGAGCTGTTTTTT. Amino acid sequence: CASSGRLAGVPGELFF.

V gene TRBV28 combines with J gene TRBJ1-1, with 10 bases matching TRBD1. CDR1 is MDHEN and CDR2 is SYDVKM in the germline V gene. The V and J ends lost 4 bases and 3 bases, in that order; junction bases with no gene match: 5. The CDR3 is 15 residues long. The DNA for the CDR3 is TGTGCCAGCAGTTCGACAGGGGGCGCTGACACTGAAGCTTTCTTT. This translates into CASSSTGGADTEAFF.

The chain joins TRBV7-2 to TRBJ1-2; a weak D match, TRBD1 (6 bases). The CDR3 runs to 17 residues. The V and J ends lost 2 bases and 7 bases respectively, with 23 bases between them. The germline V gene has CDR1 SGHTA and CDR2 FQGNSA. The chain's CDR3 is CASSLNIKGQGPSGYTF. The CDR3, as DNA: TGTGCCAGCAGCTTAAATATAAAGGGGCAGGGGCCCTCTGGCTACACCTTC. Full variable domain (rest looked up from reference TRBV7-2 and TRBJ1-2): GAGVSQSPSNKVTEKGKDVELRCDPISGHTALYWYRQSLGQGLEFLIYFQGNSAPDKSGLPSDRFSAERTGGSVSTLTIQRTQQEDSAVYLCASSLNIKGQGPSGYTFGSGTRLTVV.

The chain joins TRBV15 to TRBJ2-7, with 7 bases identical to TRBD2. This CDR3 has 15 residues. Germline values: CDR1 LNHNV, CDR2 YYDKDF (reference sequence). Germline trimming cut 4 bases from V and 6 bases from J; bases unmatched to any gene: 12. CDR3 in amino acids: CATSIRPGTIAEQYF. The CDR3 DNA is TGTGCCACCAGCATCCGACCCGGGACTATCGCCGAGCAGTACTTC.

This chain uses TRBV6-5 with TRBJ1-6; D unclear. Germline V CDR1 and CDR2: MNHEY, SVGAGI. The CDR3 extends over 15 amino acids. Trimming removed 10 bases from V and 5 bases from J, with 18 bases in between. CDR3 DNA: TGTGCCACCAGAAGGCCAAACAGAGATAATTCACCCCTCCACTTT. Protein: CATRRPNRDNSPLHF.

The sample holds a few counts of this clone. V is TRBV5-8 and J is TRBJ1-5; tentative D call: TRBD1 (5 bases). V lost 3 bases and J lost 12, with 13 bases in between. The CDR3 totals 12 residues. Germline CDR1 is SGHTS and CDR2 is YDEGEE. CDR3 coding DNA: TGTGCCAGCAGCTACTCGGGGACTCACCAGCATTTT. This gives the protein CASSYSGTHQHF.

The V and J genes are TRBV6-5 and TRBJ2-7; 7 bases are a match to TRBD1. After removal of 6 bases from V and 0 bases from J, the junction contained 8 bases not matched to a gene. Germline CDR1 reads MNHEY; CDR2 reads SVGAGI. This CDR3 has 15 residues. DNA for the CDR3: TGTGCCAGCAGGAGAGGGACAGTGGACTCCTACGAGCAGTACGTC. Amino acids: CASRRGTVDSYEQYV.